Sequencing of this T cell receptor beta chain was carried out in a study of radiotherapy plus CTLA-4 blockade in lung cancer. Study-wide results and caveats: An expansion of tumor-derived TCR clones occurred in blood after radiotherapy plus ipilimumab.

The assay was immunoSEQ multiplex PCR, and TCRdb's table has in-frame clones only and misses some. This sample has approximately 110,000 clones, with approximately 77% found just once. This clone was found once. Its target is not known. The sample consisted of peripheral blood, taken from a patient treated with radiotherapy plus ipilimumab. The clonotype comes from a human donor with non-small cell lung cancer that progressed on radiotherapy plus ipilimumab. Some clones in this sample may be carry-over from other donors' samples.

The CDR3 is CASSVTGESTDTQYF. DNA of the CDR3: TGTGCCAGCTCGGTCACAGGGGAAAGCACAGATACGCAGTATTTT. The chain recombines TRBV6-5 with TRBJ2-3; TRBD1 agrees at 7 bases. The J segment lost 0 bases and the V segment lost 8 bases, leaving 8 bases of the junction unmatched. The CDR3 extends over 15 amino acids. Germline V gene data show CDR1 as MNHEY and CDR2 as SVGAGI.